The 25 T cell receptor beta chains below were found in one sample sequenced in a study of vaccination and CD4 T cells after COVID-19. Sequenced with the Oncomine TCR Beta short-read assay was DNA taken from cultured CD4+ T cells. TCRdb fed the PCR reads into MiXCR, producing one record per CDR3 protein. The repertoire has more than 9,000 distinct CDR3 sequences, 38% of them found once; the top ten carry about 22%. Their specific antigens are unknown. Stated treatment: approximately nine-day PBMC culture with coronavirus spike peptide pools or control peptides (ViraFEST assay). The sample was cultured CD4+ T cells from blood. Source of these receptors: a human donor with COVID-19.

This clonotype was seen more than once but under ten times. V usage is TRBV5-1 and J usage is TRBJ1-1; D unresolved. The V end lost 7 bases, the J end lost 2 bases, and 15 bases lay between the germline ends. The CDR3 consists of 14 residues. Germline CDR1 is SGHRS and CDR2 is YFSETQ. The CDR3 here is CASQPSQTNTEAFF. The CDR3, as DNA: TGCGCCAGCCAGCCGTCGCAGACTAACACTGAAGCTTTCTTT.

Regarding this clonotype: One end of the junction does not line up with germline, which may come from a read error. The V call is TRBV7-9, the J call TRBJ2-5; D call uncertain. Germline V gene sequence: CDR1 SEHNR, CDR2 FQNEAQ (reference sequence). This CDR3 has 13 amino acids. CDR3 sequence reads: CASRLEPLGTQYF. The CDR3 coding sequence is TGTGCCAGCAGATTAGAGCCCTTAGGGACCCAGTACTTC.

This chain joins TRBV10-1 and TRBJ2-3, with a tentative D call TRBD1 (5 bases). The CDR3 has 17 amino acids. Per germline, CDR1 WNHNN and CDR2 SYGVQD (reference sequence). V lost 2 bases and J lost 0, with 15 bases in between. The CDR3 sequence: CASSERLVGPSTDTQYF. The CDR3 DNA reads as TGCGCCAGCAGTGAGAGGCTAGTGGGGCCTAGCACAGATACGCAGTATTTT.

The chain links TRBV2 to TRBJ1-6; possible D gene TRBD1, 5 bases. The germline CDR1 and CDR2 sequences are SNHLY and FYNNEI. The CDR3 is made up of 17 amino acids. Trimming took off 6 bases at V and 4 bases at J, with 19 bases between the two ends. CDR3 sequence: CASSLLTTDTYNSPLHF. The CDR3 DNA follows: TGTGCCAGCAGCCTACTGACGACGGACACTTATAATTCACCCCTCCACTTT.

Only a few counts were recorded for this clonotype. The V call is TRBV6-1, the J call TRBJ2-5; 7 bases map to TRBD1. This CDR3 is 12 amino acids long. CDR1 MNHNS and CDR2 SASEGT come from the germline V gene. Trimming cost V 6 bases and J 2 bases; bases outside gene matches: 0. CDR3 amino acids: CASRGQQETQYF. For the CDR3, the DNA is TGTGCCAGCAGGGGACAGCAAGAGACCCAGTACTTC.

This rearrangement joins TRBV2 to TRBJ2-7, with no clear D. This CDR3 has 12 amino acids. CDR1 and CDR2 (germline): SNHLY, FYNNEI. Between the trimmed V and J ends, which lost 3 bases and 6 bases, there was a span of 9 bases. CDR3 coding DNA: TGTGCCAGCAGTGAGATCCCCTCCGAGCAGTACTTC. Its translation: CASSEIPSEQYF.

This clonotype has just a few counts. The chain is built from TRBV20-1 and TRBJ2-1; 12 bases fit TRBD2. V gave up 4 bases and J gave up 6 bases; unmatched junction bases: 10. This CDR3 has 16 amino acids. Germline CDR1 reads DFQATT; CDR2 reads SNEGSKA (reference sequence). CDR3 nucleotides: TGCAGTGCTAAAACCTTGCTAGCGGGGGGGCTCAATGAGCAGTTCTTC. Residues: CSAKTLLAGGLNEQFF.

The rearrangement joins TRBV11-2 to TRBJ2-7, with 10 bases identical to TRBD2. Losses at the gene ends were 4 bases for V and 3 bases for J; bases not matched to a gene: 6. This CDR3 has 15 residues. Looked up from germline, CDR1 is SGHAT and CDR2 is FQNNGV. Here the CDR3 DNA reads TGTGCCAGCAGCTCCACGGCTAGCGGGGGCTACGAGCAGTACTTC. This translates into CASSSTASGGYEQYF.

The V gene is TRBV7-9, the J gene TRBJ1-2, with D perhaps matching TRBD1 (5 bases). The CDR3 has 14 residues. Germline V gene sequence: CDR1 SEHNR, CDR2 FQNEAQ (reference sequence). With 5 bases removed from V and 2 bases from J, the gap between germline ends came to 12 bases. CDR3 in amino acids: CASSKGTGNYGYTF. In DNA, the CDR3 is TGTGCCAGCAGCAAAGGGACGGGAAACTATGGCTACACCTTC.

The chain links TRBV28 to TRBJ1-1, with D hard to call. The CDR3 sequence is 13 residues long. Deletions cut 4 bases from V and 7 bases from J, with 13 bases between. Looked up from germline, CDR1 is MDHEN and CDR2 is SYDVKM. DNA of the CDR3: TGTGCCAGCAGTTGGCCAATAGAGAATGAAGCTTTCTTT. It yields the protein CASSWPIENEAFF.

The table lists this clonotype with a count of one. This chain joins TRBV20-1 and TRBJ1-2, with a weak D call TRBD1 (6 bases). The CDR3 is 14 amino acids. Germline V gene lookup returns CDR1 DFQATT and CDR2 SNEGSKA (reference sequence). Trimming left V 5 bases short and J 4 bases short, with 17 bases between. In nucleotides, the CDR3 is TGCAGTGCTGGGAACAGGGAGGGCGGCTATGGCTACACCTTC. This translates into CSAGNREGGYGYTF.

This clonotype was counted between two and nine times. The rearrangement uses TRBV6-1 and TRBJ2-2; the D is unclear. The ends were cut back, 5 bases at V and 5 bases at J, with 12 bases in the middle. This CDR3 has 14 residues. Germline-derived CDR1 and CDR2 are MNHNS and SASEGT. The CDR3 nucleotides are TGTGCCAGCAGTACGGCCCTATGGACCGGGGAGCTGTTTTTT. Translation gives CASSTALWTGELFF.

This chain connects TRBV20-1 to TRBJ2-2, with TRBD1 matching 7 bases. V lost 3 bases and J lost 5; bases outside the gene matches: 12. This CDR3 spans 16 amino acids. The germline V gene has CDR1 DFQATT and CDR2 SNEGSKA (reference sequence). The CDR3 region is CSARRSGQAGTGELFF. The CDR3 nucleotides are TGCAGTGCTAGGCGATCCGGACAGGCCGGGACCGGGGAGCTGTTTTTT.

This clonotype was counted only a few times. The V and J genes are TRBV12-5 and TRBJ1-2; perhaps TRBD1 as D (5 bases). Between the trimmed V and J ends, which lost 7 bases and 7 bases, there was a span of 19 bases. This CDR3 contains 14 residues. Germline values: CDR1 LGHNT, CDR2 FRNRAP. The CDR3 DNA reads TGTGCTAGTGCCCTAGGGGCTGTGAGAGGTGGCTACACCTTC. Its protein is CASALGAVRGGYTF. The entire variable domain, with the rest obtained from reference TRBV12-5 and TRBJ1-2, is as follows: DARVTQTPRHKVTEMGQEVTMRCQPILGHNTVFWYRQTMMQGLELLAYFRNRAPLDDSGMPKDRFSAEMPDATLATLKIQPSEPRDSAVYFCASALGAVRGGYTFGSGTRLTVV.

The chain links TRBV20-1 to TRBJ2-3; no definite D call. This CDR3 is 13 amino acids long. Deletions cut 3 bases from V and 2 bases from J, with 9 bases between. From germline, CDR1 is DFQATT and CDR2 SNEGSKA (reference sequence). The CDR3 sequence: CSASLAITDTQYF. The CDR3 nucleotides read TGCAGTGCTAGTTTGGCAATCACAGATACGCAGTATTTT.

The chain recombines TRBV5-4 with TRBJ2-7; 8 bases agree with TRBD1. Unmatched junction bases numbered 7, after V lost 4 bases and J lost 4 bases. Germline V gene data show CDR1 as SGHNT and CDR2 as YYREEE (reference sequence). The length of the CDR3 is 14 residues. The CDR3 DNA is TGTGCCAGCAGCCCCGGGGGACAGGTGTACGAGCAGTACTTC. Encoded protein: CASSPGGQVYEQYF.

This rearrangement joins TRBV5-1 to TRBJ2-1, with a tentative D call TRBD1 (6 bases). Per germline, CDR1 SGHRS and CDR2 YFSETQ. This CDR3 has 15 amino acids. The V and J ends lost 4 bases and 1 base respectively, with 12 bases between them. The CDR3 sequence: CASSAGDGSYNEQFF. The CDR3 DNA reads TGCGCCAGCAGCGCAGGGGACGGGTCCTACAATGAGCAGTTCTTC.

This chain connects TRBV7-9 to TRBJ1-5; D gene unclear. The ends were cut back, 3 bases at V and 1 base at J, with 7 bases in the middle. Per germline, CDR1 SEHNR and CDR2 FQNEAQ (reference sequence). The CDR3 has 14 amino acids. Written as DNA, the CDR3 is TGTGCCAGCAGCTTTGCAGCCAGCAATCAGCCCCAGCATTTT. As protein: CASSFAASNQPQHF.

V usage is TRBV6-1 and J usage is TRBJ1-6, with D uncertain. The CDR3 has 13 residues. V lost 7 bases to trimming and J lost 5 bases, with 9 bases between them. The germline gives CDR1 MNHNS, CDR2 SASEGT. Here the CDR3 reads CASKTSHNSPLHF. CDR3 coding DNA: TGTGCCAGCAAAACCAGTCATAATTCACCCCTCCACTTT.

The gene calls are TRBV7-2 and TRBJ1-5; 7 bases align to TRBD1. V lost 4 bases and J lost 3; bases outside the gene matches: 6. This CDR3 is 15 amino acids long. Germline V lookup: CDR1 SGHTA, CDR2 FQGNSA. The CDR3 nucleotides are TGTGCCAGCAGCTCCGGGACAGCAAACAATCAGCCCCAGCATTTT. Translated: CASSSGTANNQPQHF.

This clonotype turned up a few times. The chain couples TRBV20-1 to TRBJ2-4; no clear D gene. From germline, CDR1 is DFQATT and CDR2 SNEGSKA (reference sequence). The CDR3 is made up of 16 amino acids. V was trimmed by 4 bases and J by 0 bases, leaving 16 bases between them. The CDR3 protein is CSATSHEALAKNIQYF. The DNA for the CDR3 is TGCAGTGCTACCTCCCACGAGGCACTAGCCAAAAACATTCAGTACTTC.

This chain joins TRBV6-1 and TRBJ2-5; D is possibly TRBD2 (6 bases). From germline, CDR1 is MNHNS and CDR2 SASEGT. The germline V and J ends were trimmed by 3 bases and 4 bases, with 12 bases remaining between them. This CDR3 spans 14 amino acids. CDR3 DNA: TGTGCCAGCAGTGACCCGGGACTGAGAGAGACCCAGTACTTC. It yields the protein CASSDPGLRETQYF.

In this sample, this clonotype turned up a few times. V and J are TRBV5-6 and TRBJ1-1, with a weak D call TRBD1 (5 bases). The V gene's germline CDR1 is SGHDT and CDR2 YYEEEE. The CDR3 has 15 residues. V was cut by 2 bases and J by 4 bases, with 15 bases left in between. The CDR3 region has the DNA TGTGCCAGCAGCTTTAGGGGCTTCGGGAGCACTGAAGCTTTCTTT. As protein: CASSFRGFGSTEAFF.

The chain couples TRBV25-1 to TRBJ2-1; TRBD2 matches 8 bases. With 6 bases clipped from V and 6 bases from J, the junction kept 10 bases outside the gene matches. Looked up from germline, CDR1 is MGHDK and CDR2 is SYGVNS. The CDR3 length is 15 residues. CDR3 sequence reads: CASSRTGGKGNEQFF. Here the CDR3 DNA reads TGTGCCAGCAGCCGAACGGGGGGGAAGGGCAATGAGCAGTTCTTC.

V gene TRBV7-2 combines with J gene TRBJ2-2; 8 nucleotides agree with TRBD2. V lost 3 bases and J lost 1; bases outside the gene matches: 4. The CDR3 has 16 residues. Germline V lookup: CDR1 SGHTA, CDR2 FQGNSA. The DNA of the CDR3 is TGTGCCAGCAGCTTTAGCGGGGCGCTGAACACCGGGGAGCTGTTTTTT. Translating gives CASSFSGALNTGELFF.